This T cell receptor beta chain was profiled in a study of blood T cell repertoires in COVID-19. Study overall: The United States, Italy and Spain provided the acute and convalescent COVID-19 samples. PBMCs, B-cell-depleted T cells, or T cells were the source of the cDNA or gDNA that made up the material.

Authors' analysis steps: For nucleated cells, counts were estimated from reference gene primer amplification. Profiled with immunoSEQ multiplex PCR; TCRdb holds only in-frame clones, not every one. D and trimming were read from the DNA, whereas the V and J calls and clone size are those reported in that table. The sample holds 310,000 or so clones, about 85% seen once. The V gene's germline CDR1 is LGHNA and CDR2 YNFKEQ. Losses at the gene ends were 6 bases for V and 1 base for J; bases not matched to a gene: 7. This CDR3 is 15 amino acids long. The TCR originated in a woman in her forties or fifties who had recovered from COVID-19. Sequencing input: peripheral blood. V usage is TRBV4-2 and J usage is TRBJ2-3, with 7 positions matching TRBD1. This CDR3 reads CASRHLQGGTDTQYF. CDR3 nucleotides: TGTGCCAGCAGGCACCTCCAGGGGGGCACAGATACGCAGTATTTT.